What follows are 15 T cell receptor beta chains derived from one specimen sequenced in a study of cytomegalovirus exposure and HLA in healthy donors. The PCR made use of 60 Vbeta and 13 Jbeta primers. Some clones are missing from TCRdb's copy, which holds only in-frame ones; the method was immunoSEQ multiplex PCR. Among 100,000 to 150,000 clones, about three quarters were seen once, and the ten largest hold about 1.7%. Sequencing was carried out using PBMCs. The receptors shown here come from a female donor in good health and CMV-seropositive.

The V call is TRBV7-8, the J call TRBJ1-6; 8 bases are shared with TRBD1. V was clipped by 5 bases and J by 0 bases; unmatched bases: 6. Germline V CDR1 and CDR2: SGHVS, FQNEAQ. The CDR3 has 17 amino acids. In DNA form, the CDR3 reads TGTGCCAGCAGCCCTAGACAGGGGTTCTCCTATAATTCACCCCTCCACTTT. This translates into CASSPRQGFSYNSPLHF.

The chain couples TRBV19 to TRBJ1-5; D is undetermined. V dropped 2 bases and J dropped 5 bases, with 7 bases sitting between them. There are 13 residues in the CDR3. Germline V lookup: CDR1 LNHDA, CDR2 SQIVND (reference sequence). The CDR3 region is CASSIRRDQPQHF. DNA for the CDR3: TGTGCCAGTAGTATACGGCGGGATCAGCCCCAGCATTTT.

This chain connects TRBV6-1 to TRBJ1-4, with D perhaps matching TRBD1 (5 bases). With 5 bases removed from V and 7 bases from J, the gap between germline ends came to 14 bases. CDR1 is MNHNS and CDR2 is SASEGT in the germline V gene. This CDR3 spans 14 amino acids. The CDR3 bases are TGTGCCAGCAGTTCCCGGGGGGGAAGTGAAAAACTGTTTTTT. Its translation is CASSSRGGSEKLFF.

This clone came up a few times. The CDR3 region is CATSRAFNSGSYNSPLHF. CDR3 DNA sequence: TGTGCCACCAGCAGGGCCTTTAACTCGGGGTCCTATAATTCACCCCTCCACTTT. The chain couples TRBV15 to TRBJ1-6, with D unresolved. V lost 3 bases to trimming and J lost 1 base, with 16 bases between them. Germline V gives CDR1 LNHNV, CDR2 YYDKDF (reference sequence). The CDR3 loop spans 18 amino acids.

A word on this clone: A read error may account for a junction end that differs from germline. The V gene is TRBV9, the J gene TRBJ2-7; the D gene is possibly TRBD2 (6 bases). Germline V lookup: CDR1 SGDLS, CDR2 YYNGEE. This CDR3 contains 15 residues. The CDR3 loop is CVSSVSPDYSYEQYF. In DNA, the CDR3 is TGTGTCAGCAGCGTTAGCCCGGACTATTCCTACGAGCAGTACTTC.

A note on this clone: The junction differs from germline at one of its ends, possibly a read error. The J gene is TRBJ1-1, the V gene TRBV7-9; D unresolved. The CDR3 runs 15 residues. Germline CDR1 and CDR2: SEHNR and FQNEAQ (reference sequence). For the CDR3, the DNA is TGTGCCAGCAGCTTAGGGCGGACGGGGAACGCTGAAGCTTTCTTT. Translating gives CASSLGRTGNAEAFF.

This chain links TRBV29-1 with TRBJ2-3, with 8 positions matching TRBD2. The ends lost 4 bases at V and 1 base at J; junction bases unmatched: 4. Germline V lookup: CDR1 SQVTM, CDR2 ANQGSEA. This CDR3 has 14 residues. The CDR3 spells CSVAAGVRTDTQYF. As DNA, the CDR3 is TGCAGCGTTGCAGCGGGAGTGCGCACAGATACGCAGTATTTT.

This clone appeared a few times. The chain combines TRBV7-9 with TRBJ1-4; no definite D call. Germline CDR1 reads SEHNR; CDR2 reads FQNEAQ (reference sequence). The V gene lost 1 base and the J gene lost 8 bases, with 14 bases spanning the gap. The CDR3 spans 15 residues. The CDR3 loop is CASSLGGPREEKLFF. CDR3 nucleotide sequence: TGTGCCAGCAGCTTAGGCGGGCCGAGAGAGGAAAAACTGTTTTTT. Full variable domain (rest looked up from reference TRBV7-9 and TRBJ1-4): DTGVSQNPRHKITKRGQNVTFRCDPISEHNRLYWYRQTLGQGPEFLTYFQNEAQLEKSRLLSDRFSAERPKGSFSTLEIQRTEQGDSAMYLCASSLGGPREEKLFFGSGTQLSVL.

A remark on this clone: The sample holds other DNA sequences that translate to the same CDR3. The CDR3 sequence: CASSPTGNYGYTF. The CDR3 DNA sequence: TGTGCCAGCAGCCCGACAGGGAACTATGGCTACACCTTC. This chain uses TRBV11-2 with TRBJ1-2, with TRBD1 matching over 7 bases. The CDR3 runs to 13 residues. Germline-derived CDR1 and CDR2 are SGHAT and FQNNGV. Trimming cost V 5 bases and J 2 bases; bases outside gene matches: 2.

This clone was seen a handful of times. This chain uses TRBV9 with TRBJ1-4; perhaps TRBD1 as D (5 bases). Germline assignment: CDR1 SGDLS and CDR2 YYNGEE. The V gene lost 1 base and the J gene lost 7 bases, with 20 bases spanning the gap. The CDR3 is 17 residues long. The CDR3 nucleotides read TGTGCCAGCAGCGTAAACCGGGACCCCCTTAGCGGTGAAAAACTGTTTTTT. It yields the protein CASSVNRDPLSGEKLFF.

CDR3: CASSLGPNTGELFF. Written as DNA, the CDR3 is TGTGCCAGCAGCTTAGGGCCCAACACCGGGGAGCTGTTTTTT. This chain links TRBV11-1 with TRBJ2-2; D remains ambiguous. The CDR3 runs to 14 residues. Trimming shortened V by 1 base and J by 2 bases, and 5 bases separated the two germline ends. Germline CDR1 reads SGHAT; CDR2 reads FQDESV (reference sequence).

This rearrangement joins TRBV5-1 to TRBJ1-1; D remains unclear. The CDR3 is 14 residues long. V was cut by 4 bases and J by 5 bases, with 15 bases left in between. Per germline, CDR1 SGHRS and CDR2 YFSETQ. CDR3 bases: TGCGCCAGCAGCGCCTTTGGAGGTGGGACTGAAGCTTTCTTT. It encodes CASSAFGGGTEAFF.

The chain links TRBV7-7 to TRBJ2-2, with 7 bases matching TRBD2. Germline values: CDR1 SSHAT, CDR2 FNYEAQ (reference sequence). V gave up 0 bases and J gave up 1 base; unmatched junction bases: 2. The CDR3 extends over 16 amino acids. In DNA, the CDR3 is TGTGCCAGCAGCTTAGCGCCTAGCGGGAACACCGGGGAGCTGTTTTTT. The encoded protein is CASSLAPSGNTGELFF. Full variable domain (rest looked up from reference TRBV7-7 and TRBJ2-2): GAGVSQSPRYKVTKRGQDVTLRCDPISSHATLYWYQQALGQGPEFLTYFNYEAQPDKSGLPSDRFSAERPEGSISTLTIQRTEQRDSAMYRCASSLAPSGNTGELFFGEGSRLTVL.

The chain links TRBV6-5 to TRBJ2-5; 8 nucleotides match TRBD2. V lost 0 bases to trimming and J lost 11 bases; unmatched junction nucleotides: 2. CDR3 size: 12 residues. Germline V lookup: CDR1 MNHEY, CDR2 SVGAGI. For the CDR3, the DNA is TGTGCCAGCAGTTACTCCGGGGGGGAGCAGTACTTC. It translates to CASSYSGGEQYF.

V usage is TRBV7-2 and J usage is TRBJ2-1; 10 positions match TRBD1. Germline V gene sequence: CDR1 SGHTA, CDR2 FQGNSA. This CDR3 is 15 amino acids long. Losses at the gene ends were 5 bases for V and 4 bases for J; bases not matched to a gene: 5. This chain's CDR3 is CASSADRGFYNEQFF. The CDR3 region has the DNA TGTGCCAGCAGCGCGGACAGGGGGTTTTACAATGAGCAGTTCTTC.